This TCR beta chain was observed in a study of blood T cell repertoires in COVID-19 (dated by TCRdb to between 2020 and 2021). In terms of the full investigation: Samples from collaborators originated in the United States, Italy and Spain and spanned both the acute and convalescent phases of COVID-19. HLA class I and class II types, where available, came from metadata supplied by the sample provider rather than from assay-based typing. The material from the prospective study consisted of cDNA or gDNA derived from T cells, B-cell-depleted T cells, or PBMCs. The dataset comprised deeply sampled blood TCRbeta repertoires from subjects exposed to, actively infected with, or recovered from COVID-19. The repertoires were released in a freely available public database meant as a resource for research on the immune response to SARS-CoV-2. A de-identified subject ID, COVID-19 status, age in years and sex were almost always included in the sample metadata. The samples were drawn from two sources: the first 160 participants of the ongoing ImmuneRACE study, and approximately 1,300 subjects contributed by 6 global collaborators.

Results and caveats for the whole study, not just this receptor: How much clinical and demographic metadata was included differed by source and by participant, and the metadata was provided uncurated.

As concerns this clone: Its specific antigen is unknown. No base-level quality is on record; no much larger clone is a single base apart.

The germline V gene specifies ENHRY as CDR1 and SYGVKD as CDR2. The CDR3 spans 14 residues, from the cysteine through the phenylalanine. The DNA shown is the 42-base CDR3, in frame from base 1. Trimming takes 11 bases off V and 4 bases off J; junction bases not matched to a gene: 9. In the prospective study, participants were about 18 to 100 years old, resided in about two dozen geographic areas of the United States, and were enrolled through a virtual design. In the prospective study, cohorts were assigned on the basis of participant-reported clinical history obtained from a screening survey and a study questionnaire. For ImmuneRACE Cohort 3, a participant was defined as recovered based on two consecutive negative NP/OP PCR tests, clearance by a healthcare professional, or resolution of symptoms. Each participant in the prospective study had whole blood, serum and a nasopharyngeal or oropharyngeal swab collected by mobile phlebotomists. Additional blood draws and questionnaires over an approximately two-month period could optionally be provided by prospective study participants. Before DNA extraction, blood samples from the prospective study were shipped at room temperature or frozen.

TCRbeta CDR3 regions were amplified from genomic DNA using the immunoSEQ Assay, a bias-controlled multiplex PCR. In the authors' own workflow: Within the assay, amplification of reference gene primers was used to estimate how many nucleated cells each sample contained. Sequence reads were collapsed and filtered to measure the absolute abundance of every unique TCRbeta CDR3 rearrangement. For each sample, productive Simpson clonality was calculated as the square root of Simpson's diversity index across productive rearrangements. What TCRdb holds here is the immuneACCESS table cut down to in-frame rearrangements. Part of the clones is not present; checked against another copy, under half of the missing clones reflect an unresolved V gene, and the others are unexplained. That table gives V, J and clone size, and the DNA gave D and trimming. This sample is represented by roughly 180,000 clones; about four fifths of them were singletons. The ten largest account for about 10% of the sample.

Sequencing was carried out using PBMCs or T cells enriched from blood (not recorded which). The rearranged chain carries TRBV10-3 and TRBJ2-5, with 11 bases aligning to TRBD2. This clonotype was obtained from a man between 50 and 59 years old who had recovered from COVID-19. This receptor has the CDR3 CASKGLAGGETQYF. The sequenced DNA is TGTGCCTCCAAGGGGCTAGCGGGGGGAGAGACCCAGTACTTC.